Listed below are T cell receptor beta chains from one sample, sequenced in a study of a mutant IDH1 vaccine in newly diagnosed glioma. Their recognized antigens are unknown. Sequenced by immunoSEQ multiplex PCR; TCRdb stores in-frame clones only, minus some. The table shows 65,000 to 85,000 clones, with approximately 86% occurring only once. The sequenced sample was PBMCs, obtained from a glioma patient whose treatment included an IDH1 peptide vaccine. The receptors come from a man aged 30 to 39 with glioma. CDR3s include the opening cysteine and the closing phenylalanine or tryptophan. The D gene is left open where the match is weak. Some rows mark clone size as missing; the rest say once, few, many or name a class of expanded clone.

CDR3nt	CDR3aa	len	d_gene	abundance	j_gene	v_gene
TGTGCCAGCAGCCAAGGAGGTTGGCTAGCGGGAAACAATGAGCAGTTCTTC	CASSQGGWLAGNNEQFF	17	TRBD2	-	TRBJ2-1	TRBV14
TGCGCCAGCAGCCAAGGCGGGGGGGGCCCAGATACGCAGTATTTT	CASSQGGGGPDTQYF	15	TRBD2	-	TRBJ2-3	TRBV4-1
TGTGCCATCAGTGGTAGAGGGACAGGTGGTGGAAACACCATATATTTT	CAISGRGTGGGNTIYF	16	TRBD1	-	TRBJ1-3	TRBV10-3
TGTGCCAGCAGTTTATGGAGGGGACAGGGGGCAGATCAGCCCCAGCATTTT	CASSLWRGQGADQPQHF	17	TRBD1	-	TRBJ1-5	TRBV28
TGTGCCAGCAGCGTAGACCCGGGGGCGAGGACTGAAGCTTTCTTT	CASSVDPGARTEAFF	15	-	-	TRBJ1-1	TRBV9
TGTGCCAGTAGTGCAGCGACAGTCAACTATGGCTACACCTTC	CASSAATVNYGYTF	14	-	-	TRBJ1-2	TRBV19
TGTGCCAGCTCACCCGACAGTAACTATGGCTACACCTTC	CASSPDSNYGYTF	13	-	-	TRBJ1-2	TRBV18
TGTGCCAGCAGTCAAGGACTAGCGGGCACAGATACGCAGTATTTT	CASSQGLAGTDTQYF	15	TRBD2	-	TRBJ2-3	TRBV6-5
TGTGCCAGCAGCCCTCGACGGGGCTCTGGAAACACCATATATTTT	CASSPRRGSGNTIYF	15	-	-	TRBJ1-3	TRBV2
TGTGCCAGCAGTGGGTCGCTGGGGACAGGGGATGGTTACGGCTACACCTTC	CASSGSLGTGDGYGYTF	17	TRBD1	-	TRBJ1-2	TRBV5-4
TGTGCCAGCAGTCTCAGGGTCACCGGGGAGCTGTTTTTT	CASSLRVTGELFF	13	-	-	TRBJ2-2	TRBV28
TGTGCCTCCAGGGGCTTTCAGATTGAAGCTTTCTTT	CASRGFQIEAFF	12	-	-	TRBJ1-1	TRBV30
TGTGCCAGCAGCGCGTGGGACCACCTTGGGCAATCCGGTACGCAGTATTTT	CASSAWDHLGQSGTQYF	17	-	-	TRBJ2-3	TRBV9
TGTGCCAGCAGTTTAGACCGGAGCTATGGCTACACCTTC	CASSLDRSYGYTF	13	-	-	TRBJ1-2	TRBV27
TGTGCCAGCTCACCATCGGGACAGACTAATGAAAAACTGTTTTTT	CASSPSGQTNEKLFF	15	TRBD1	-	TRBJ1-4	TRBV18
TGTGCCAGCAGCGTAGCTCAGGCAGGAACCTACGAGCAGTACTTC	CASSVAQAGTYEQYF	15	-	-	TRBJ2-7	TRBV9
TGTGCCAGCAGCCAAGGGGGTTTCTATGGCTACACCTTC	CASSQGGFYGYTF	13	-	-	TRBJ1-2	TRBV4-2
TGTGCCAGCAGCGTAGGTCCAGGGGACTCTTTTTACTCCTACGAGCAGTACTTC	CASSVGPGDSFYSYEQYF	18	-	-	TRBJ2-7	TRBV9
TGTGCCAGCAGCTTCGGGACACAGAACACTGAAGCTTTCTTT	CASSFGTQNTEAFF	14	-	-	TRBJ1-1	TRBV5-5
TGTGCCTGGAGTACCCAGGGTACGGGAAACATTCAGTACTTC	CAWSTQGTGNIQYF	14	-	-	TRBJ2-4	TRBV30
TGTGCCAGCAGCTCAGGGTACTCTGGAAACACCATATATTTT	CASSSGYSGNTIYF	14	-	-	TRBJ1-3	TRBV13
TGTGCCAGCGTAGGGTCTGTAGCAGATACGCAGTATTTT	CASVGSVADTQYF	13	-	-	TRBJ2-3	TRBV27
TGTGCCAGCAGTGAGGGACTAGCGGGGAACAATGAGCAGTTCTTC	CASSEGLAGNNEQFF	15	TRBD2	once	TRBJ2-1	TRBV6-1